One and the same sample provided the 10 T cell receptor beta chains below, sequenced in a study of graft-versus-host responses after intestinal transplantation. Lymphocytes (intraepithelial and lamina propria) were released by processing the graft tissue. The data were produced by immunoSEQ multiplex PCR, yet TCRdb's version contains in-frame clones alone and is incomplete. The table includes about 9,600 clones, 86% detected once. This specimen was ileum tissue, taken approximately 700 days after intestinal transplantation. Receptors were obtained from a human patient who received an intestinal transplant, so some T cells may come from the graft donor.

DNA for the CDR3: TGTGCCAGCAGCGTAACCGGGACTACAACCGGGGAGCTGTTTTTT. Translated, it gives CASSVTGTTTGELFF. The J gene is TRBJ2-2, the V gene TRBV11-1; 7 bases align to TRBD2. The CDR3 loop spans 15 amino acids. Losses at the gene ends were 5 bases for V and 5 bases for J; bases not matched to a gene: 8. Germline lookup yields CDR1 SGHAT and CDR2 FQDESV (reference sequence). Filled out from reference TRBV11-1 and TRBJ2-2, the complete variable domain reads EAEVAQSPRYKITEKSQAVAFWCDPISGHATLYWYRQILGQGPELLVQFQDESVVDDSQLPKDRFSAERLKGVDSTLKIQPAELGDSAMYLCASSVTGTTTGELFFGEGSRLTVL.

CDR3 amino acids: CASSWGQGNQPQHF. DNA for the CDR3: TGTGCCAGCAGTTGGGGCCAAGGCAATCAGCCCCAGCATTTT. This chain joins TRBV27 and TRBJ1-5, with D maybe TRBD1 (5 bases). Germline CDR1 and CDR2: MNHEY and SMNVEV (reference sequence). Trimming took 4 bases from V and 2 from J, leaving 9 bases between them. This CDR3 is built from 14 residues.

The chain joins TRBV4-1 to TRBJ2-3; unclear D gene. The CDR3 spans 11 residues. The germline V gene encodes CDR1 MGHRA and CDR2 YSYEKL. Trimming removed 3 bases from V and 4 bases from J, with 2 bases in between. The CDR3 region is CASSQSDTQYF. CDR3 DNA: TGCGCCAGCAGCCAGTCAGATACGCAGTATTTT.

In its sample, this clone was seen once. The chain joins TRBV7-9 to TRBJ2-3; 8 bases agree with TRBD2. With 5 bases clipped from V and 0 bases from J, the junction kept 10 bases outside the gene matches. Germline values: CDR1 SEHNR, CDR2 FQNEAQ (reference sequence). CDR3 length: 17 amino acids. The CDR3 bases are TGTGCCAGCAGCCACCGCGCGGGAGGCCTAAGCACAGATACGCAGTATTTT. Encoded protein: CASSHRAGGLSTDTQYF.

The count of this clone is one. The identical CDR3 is also encoded by other nucleotide sequences in the sample. The chain is built from TRBV7-6 and TRBJ2-6, with D possibly matching TRBD2 (5 bases). Germline CDR1 and CDR2: SGHVS and FNYEAQ. V gave up 0 bases and J gave up 1 base, with 7 bases separating them. The CDR3 is 16 amino acids. CDR3 DNA: TGTGCCAGCAGCTTAGCGCGGGTGTCTGGGGCCAACGTCCTGACTTTC. It yields the protein CASSLARVSGANVLTF.

The J gene is TRBJ2-1, the V gene TRBV7-9; 8 nucleotides match TRBD2. CDR1 SEHNR and CDR2 FQNEAQ come from the germline V gene (reference sequence). Trimming cost V 5 bases and J 2 bases; bases outside gene matches: 5. CDR3 length: 15 residues. The CDR3: CASSRRGAAYNEQFF. Here the CDR3 DNA reads TGTGCCAGCAGCCGGCGGGGGGCTGCCTACAATGAGCAGTTCTTC.

The chain combines TRBV29-1 with TRBJ2-1; the D call may be TRBD1 or TRBD2 (5 bases each). Germline V gives CDR1 SQVTM, CDR2 ANQGSEA. The ends were cut back, 4 bases at V and 2 bases at J, with 9 bases in the middle. This CDR3 is 13 amino acids long. CDR3 in amino acids: CSVVRDPYNEQFF. As DNA, the CDR3 is TGCAGCGTTGTTAGGGACCCCTACAATGAGCAGTTCTTC.

J is TRBJ2-2 and V is TRBV7-2, with unresolved D. Looked up from germline, CDR1 is SGHTA and CDR2 is FQGNSA. Trimming took off 0 bases at V and 6 bases at J, with 8 bases between the two ends. The CDR3 totals 14 residues. Written as DNA, the CDR3 is TGTGCCAGCAGCTTAGCGCGGAGTCCCGGGGAGCTGTTTTTT. It encodes CASSLARSPGELFF.

The chain is built from TRBV6-1 and TRBJ1-5; TRBD1 matches 8 bases. Germline V gives CDR1 MNHNS, CDR2 SASEGT. The CDR3 consists of 14 residues. The V gene end was trimmed by 6 bases and the J gene end by 4 bases; junction bases not matched to a gene: 5. The CDR3 spells CASRTGTGNQPQHF. The CDR3 DNA is TGTGCCAGCAGGACCGGGACAGGTAATCAGCCCCAGCATTTT.

The rearrangement joins TRBV4-1 to TRBJ2-1; 9 bases are a match to TRBD2. Trimming at V came to 0 bases and at J to 4 bases, leaving 4 bases not matched to a gene. The germline gives CDR1 MGHRA, CDR2 YSYEKL. The CDR3 runs 16 residues. Written as DNA, the CDR3 is TGCGCCAGCAGCCAAGATCGAGCGGGAGGTTACAATGAGCAGTTCTTC. The encoded protein is CASSQDRAGGYNEQFF.